This entry describes one T cell receptor (beta chain). These data originate in a study of T cell clusters in autoimmune cytopenias. Study as a whole: Healthy control donors averaged 56 years of age, with a median of approximately 63 years. TRB sequencing had a median approximately 50,000 reads and approximately 2,200 distinct clonotypes per sample.

TRB rearrangements were amplified by touch-down multiplex PCR with mixed TRB-A/B primers. One entry per CDR3 protein, without DNA, is what TCRdb gives after re-calling the multiplex PCR reads. Its listing shows about 6,100 distinct CDR3 sequences. This CDR3 has 13 amino acids. Germline CDR1 is SGHTA and CDR2 is FQGNSA. Each sample's input was 200 to 300 ng genomic DNA, 38,000 or so genome equivalents. The same data also went into a second study, on T cell repertoires in aging, cancer and after chemotherapy. That investigation notes: Age-matched healthy donors had significantly more diverse, less clonal blood TCR repertoires than untreated cancer patients.

The gene calls are TRBV7-2 and TRBJ1-5. The TCR sequence derives from a human donor in good health. Input material: peripheral blood. The CDR3 sequence: CASSLARPWPQHF.